The rows below give T cell receptor beta chains drawn from one sample of a study of cytomegalovirus exposure and HLA in healthy donors. Some clones are missing from TCRdb's copy, which holds only in-frame ones; the method was immunoSEQ multiplex PCR. The table lists some 100,000 clones, 55% to 85% of them singletons. Material: PBMCs. Source of these receptors: a woman under 30 in good health and CMV-seropositive. The CDR3 runs from the conserved cysteine through the conserved F or W. D genes are given only for firm matches. For some rows the clone size is stated as once, few or many, or as a class when expanded; others skip it.

j_call,d_call,clone_size,v_call,cdr3_nt,cdr3_aa
TRBJ1-3,TRBD1,once,TRBV5-5,TGTGCCAGCAGCCCAGTAGGACAGGGCCGAGGAAACACCATATATTTT,CASSPVGQGRGNTIYF
TRBJ1-5,TRBD1,NA,TRBV9,TGTGCCAGCAGCGGGGCAGGGGGCGATAGCAATCAGCCCCAGCATTTT,CASSGAGGDSNQPQHF
TRBJ2-7,NA,few,TRBV10-3,TGTGCCATGAAAGATAATCCCAGCTCCTACGAGCAGTACTTC,CAMKDNPSSYEQYF
TRBJ2-3,TRBD2,NA,TRBV7-6,TGTGCCAGCAGCCGAAGCGGGAGTAGCACAGATACGCAGTATTTT,CASSRSGSSTDTQYF
TRBJ1-3,NA,few,TRBV5-5,TGTGCCAGCAGCTTGGCCGGGGACTCTGGAAACACCATATATTTT,CASSLAGDSGNTIYF
TRBJ1-1,TRBD1,NA,TRBV2,TGTGCCAGCAGCTCCGAAACAGGGGTGAGCACTGAAGCTTTCTTT,CASSSETGVSTEAFF
TRBJ2-1,TRBD1,NA,TRBV5-1,TGCGCCAGCAGCATTTTCGGGACAGAGGACAATGAGCAGTTCTTC,CASSIFGTEDNEQFF
TRBJ2-7,TRBD2,NA,TRBV28,TGTGCCAGCAGAACGACTAGCGGGTCTTCCTACGAGCAGTACTTC,CASRTTSGSSYEQYF
TRBJ2-1,TRBD1,once,TRBV6-5,TGTGCCAGCAGTTACGGCAGGGGGCGTTACAATGAGCAGTTCTTC,CASSYGRGRYNEQFF
TRBJ2-3,NA,NA,TRBV7-2,TGTGCCAGCAGCTTATGGCGGGGCCCTACCCCCACAGATACGCAGTATTTT,CASSLWRGPTPTDTQYF
TRBJ2-7,NA,once,TRBV29-1,TGCAGCGTTCGATGGGGGGGCGCTTACGAGCAGTACTTC,CSVRWGGAYEQYF
TRBJ2-7,NA,NA,TRBV7-7,TGTGCCAGCAGCCCCGGAGGGCCCGAGCAGTACTTC,CASSPGGPEQYF
TRBJ2-3,NA,NA,TRBV5-6,TGTGCCAGCAGCAGGGGGTCAGATACGCAGTATTTT,CASSRGSDTQYF
TRBJ2-2,TRBD1,NA,TRBV4-2,TGTGCCAGCAGCCCGACAGGGGGGCTAACCGGGGAGCTGTTTTTT,CASSPTGGLTGELFF
TRBJ2-1,TRBD2,once,TRBV11-3,TGTGCCAGCAGCTCGGGACTAGCCTACAATGAGCAGTTCTTC,CASSSGLAYNEQFF
TRBJ1-2,TRBD1,NA,TRBV6-5,TGTGCCAGCCGACAGGGAGTCTATGGCTACACCTTC,CASRQGVYGYTF
TRBJ1-1,NA,NA,TRBV7-9,TGTGCCAGCAGCTTAGAGGCAGGGGAAGTGGGCACTGAAGCTTTCTTT,CASSLEAGEVGTEAFF
TRBJ1-2,TRBD1,NA,TRBV27,TGTGCCAGCAGTCCCCATCACAGGGGACAGCATGGCTACACCTTC,CASSPHHRGQHGYTF
TRBJ1-3,TRBD1,NA,TRBV28,TGTGCCAGCAGTTCAACCGGGACAGGGGAGGGAAACACCATATATTTT,CASSSTGTGEGNTIYF
TRBJ2-3,NA,NA,TRBV6-6,TGTGCCAGCAGCCAGGTCCGTCGTGATACGCAGTATTTT,CASSQVRRDTQYF
TRBJ1-2,TRBD1,NA,TRBV25-1,TGTGCCAGCAGCAGAGGACAGGGATCGATTGGTGGCTACACCTTC,CASSRGQGSIGGYTF
TRBJ2-7,TRBD1,few,TRBV6-5,TGTGCCAGCAGTCTGGGACAGGGAAGGTACGAGCAGTACTTC,CASSLGQGRYEQYF
TRBJ1-1,NA,few,TRBV9,TGTGCCAGCAGCCCCTGGGAGGGGACTGAAGCTTTCTTT,CASSPWEGTEAFF